Listed below are T cell receptor beta chains from one sample, sequenced in a study of vaccination and CD4 T cells after COVID-19. In TCRdb, the PCR reads were re-called with MiXCR into one record per CDR3 protein. The data show approximately 13,000 distinct CDR3 sequences, with 63% seen just once and roughly 6.2% held by the top ten. Their antigen targets remain unknown. Sequencing was done on a sample of CD4+ T cells from blood, cultured in vitro. The source is a human donor who had recovered from COVID-19. The CDR3 runs from the conserved cysteine through the conserved F or W. A D gene is named only where the DNA matches it firmly. Size is stated for part of the rows, as once, few or many counts, or as a class when the clone is expanded.

CDR3: CASKGTLNTGELFF; DNA: TGTGCCAGCAAAGGCACCTTGAACACCGGGGAGCTGTTTTTT; D: -; J: TRBJ2-2; V: TRBV6-1; size: -
CDR3: CASSTGQGPYEQYF; DNA: TGTGCCAGCAGCACGGGACAGGGACCCTACGAGCAGTACTTC; D: TRBD1; J: TRBJ2-7; V: TRBV7-2; size: -
CDR3: CASSARDRASSYEQYF; DNA: TGTGCCAGCAGCGCCAGAGACAGGGCCAGCTCCTACGAGCAGTACTTC; D: TRBD1; J: TRBJ2-7; V: TRBV9; size: -
CDR3: CASSYMGMNTEAFF; DNA: TGTGCCAGCAGTTACATGGGGATGAACACTGAAGCTTTCTTT; D: -; J: TRBJ1-1; V: TRBV6-5; size: -
CDR3: CASSRGAQSYEQYF; DNA: TGTGCCAGCTCAAGAGGGGCCCAATCCTACGAGCAGTACTTC; D: -; J: TRBJ2-7; V: TRBV18; size: -
CDR3: CASSLQGANGYTF; DNA: TGTGCCAGCAGTTTACAGGGGGCGAATGGCTACACCTTC; D: TRBD1; J: TRBJ1-2; V: TRBV2; size: -
CDR3: CASIPGGSYYGYTF; DNA: TGTGCCAGCATCCCAGGGGGCTCCTACTATGGCTACACCTTC; D: TRBD1; J: TRBJ1-2; V: TRBV2; size: -
CDR3: CASSLNRANQPQHF; DNA: TGTGCCAGCAGCTTAAATCGGGCCAATCAGCCCCAGCATTTT; D: -; J: TRBJ1-5; V: TRBV7-8; size: -
CDR3: CASSLEANGPQHF; DNA: TGTGCCAGCAGCTTGGAGGCCAATGGGCCCCAGCATTTT; D: -; J: TRBJ1-5; V: TRBV5-4; size: -
CDR3: CASSFRGQPQHF; DNA: TGTGCCAGCAGCTTTCGGGGTCAGCCCCAGCATTTT; D: -; J: TRBJ1-5; V: TRBV7-9; size: -
CDR3: CSARGGDLKGQFF; DNA: TGCAGTGCTAGAGGTGGGGATTTAAAGGGGCAGTTCTTC; D: -; J: TRBJ2-1; V: TRBV20-1; size: few
CDR3: CASSPTGPMPWDGYTF; DNA: TGTGCCAGCAGCCCGACAGGGCCTATGCCCTGGGATGGCTACACCTTC; D: TRBD1; J: TRBJ1-2; V: TRBV12-3/TRBV12-4; size: few
CDR3: CATSDSRLGAHYGYTF; DNA: TGTGCCACCAGTGACTCCCGCTTGGGGGCTCACTATGGCTACACCTTC; D: -; J: TRBJ1-2; V: TRBV24-1; size: few
CDR3: CASSQEGDGPYGYTF; DNA: TGCGCCAGCAGCCAAGAAGGAGACGGACCCTATGGCTACACCTTC; D: -; J: TRBJ1-2; V: TRBV4-1; size: -
CDR3: CAISGPANTEAFF; DNA: TGTGCCATCAGTGGCCCAGCGAACACTGAAGCTTTCTTT; D: -; J: TRBJ1-1; V: TRBV10-3; size: -
CDR3: CATSRVPIVTGNTIYF; DNA: TGTGCCACCAGCAGAGTCCCGATCGTGACTGGAAACACCATATATTTT; D: -; J: TRBJ1-3; V: TRBV15; size: -
CDR3: CSAREGTNTDTQYF; DNA: TGCAGTGCTAGAGAGGGGACGAACACAGATACGCAGTATTTT; D: -; J: TRBJ2-3; V: TRBV20-1; size: few
CDR3: CSARFGSNQPQHF; DNA: TGCAGTGCTAGGTTCGGTAGCAATCAGCCCCAGCATTTT; D: -; J: TRBJ1-5; V: TRBV20-1; size: few
CDR3: CASSFMGVGNTEAFF; DNA: TGTGCCAGCAGCTTTATGGGGGTTGGAAACACTGAAGCTTTCTTT; D: -; J: TRBJ1-1; V: TRBV7-9; size: -
CDR3: CATSDSQGRTGYGYTF; DNA: TGTGCCACCAGTGATTCCCAAGGGCGGACAGGCTATGGCTACACCTTC; D: TRBD1; J: TRBJ1-2; V: TRBV24-1; size: -
CDR3: CASSYSGQGEDQPQHF; DNA: TGTGCCAGCAGTTACTCGGGACAGGGAGAGGATCAGCCCCAGCATTTT; D: TRBD1; J: TRBJ1-5; V: TRBV6-5; size: -
CDR3: CASSYLQGGDGYTF; DNA: TGTGCCAGCAGTTACCTACAGGGCGGGGATGGCTACACCTTC; D: -; J: TRBJ1-2; V: TRBV6-2/TRBV6-3; size: -
CDR3: CASSLTRTEAFF; DNA: TGTGCCAGCAGCTTGACACGCACTGAAGCTTTCTTT; D: -; J: TRBJ1-1; V: TRBV7-9; size: -
CDR3: CASSPHGAGELFF; DNA: TGTGCCAGTAGTCCCCATGGGGCCGGGGAGCTGTTTTTT; D: -; J: TRBJ2-2; V: TRBV19; size: -
CDR3: CASSHRQGLAGTYEQYF; DNA: TGTGCCAGCAGTCATCGGCAGGGACTAGCGGGAACGTACGAGCAGTACTTC; D: TRBD2; J: TRBJ2-7; V: TRBV7-9; size: few
CDR3: CASGLRWDQPQHF; DNA: TGTGCCAGCGGTTTGCGATGGGATCAGCCCCAGCATTTT; D: -; J: TRBJ1-5; V: TRBV6-5; size: few